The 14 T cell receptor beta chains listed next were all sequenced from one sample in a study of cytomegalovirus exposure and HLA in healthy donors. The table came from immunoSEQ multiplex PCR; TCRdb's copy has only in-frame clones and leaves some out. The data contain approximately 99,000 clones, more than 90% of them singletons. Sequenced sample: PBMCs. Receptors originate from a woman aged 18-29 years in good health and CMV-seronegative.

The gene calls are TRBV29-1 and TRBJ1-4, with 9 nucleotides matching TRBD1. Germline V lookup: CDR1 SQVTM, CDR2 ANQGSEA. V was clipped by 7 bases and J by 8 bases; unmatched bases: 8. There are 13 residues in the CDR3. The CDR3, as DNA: TGCAGCGCTGGGACAGGGAGGATCGAAAAACTGTTTTTT. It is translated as CSAGTGRIEKLFF.

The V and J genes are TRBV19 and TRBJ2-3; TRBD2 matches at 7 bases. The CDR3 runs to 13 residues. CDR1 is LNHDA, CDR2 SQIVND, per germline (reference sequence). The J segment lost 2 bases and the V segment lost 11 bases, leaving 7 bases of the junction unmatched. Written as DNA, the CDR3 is TGTGCCGTGGCTAGCGGCCACACAGATACGCAGTATTTT. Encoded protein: CAVASGHTDTQYF.

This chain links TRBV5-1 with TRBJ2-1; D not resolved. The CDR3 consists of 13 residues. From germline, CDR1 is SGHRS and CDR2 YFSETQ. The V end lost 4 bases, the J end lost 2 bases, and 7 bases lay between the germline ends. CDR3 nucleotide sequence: TGCGCCAGCAGCCCACTAACCTACAATGAGCAGTTCTTC. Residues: CASSPLTYNEQFF. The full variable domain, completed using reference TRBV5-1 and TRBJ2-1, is KAGVTQTPRYLIKTRGQQVTLSCSPISGHRSVSWYQQTPGQGLQFLFEYFSETQRNKGNFPGRFSGRQFSNSRSEMNVSTLELGDSALYLCASSPLTYNEQFFGPGTRLTVL.

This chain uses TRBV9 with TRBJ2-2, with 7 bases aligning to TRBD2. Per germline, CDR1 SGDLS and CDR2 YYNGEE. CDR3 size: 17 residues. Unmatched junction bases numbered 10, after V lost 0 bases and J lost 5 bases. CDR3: CASSVGLGGIETGELFF. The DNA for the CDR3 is TGTGCCAGCAGCGTAGGGTTGGGGGGGATCGAGACCGGGGAGCTGTTTTTT.

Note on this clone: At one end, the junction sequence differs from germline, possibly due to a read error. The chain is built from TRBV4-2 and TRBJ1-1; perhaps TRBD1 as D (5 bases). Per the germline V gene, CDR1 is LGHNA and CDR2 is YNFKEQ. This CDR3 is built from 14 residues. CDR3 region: CASSQVSTANQVTF. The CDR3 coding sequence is TGTGCCAGCAGCCAAGTTTCGACAGCGAATCAGGTTACCTTT.

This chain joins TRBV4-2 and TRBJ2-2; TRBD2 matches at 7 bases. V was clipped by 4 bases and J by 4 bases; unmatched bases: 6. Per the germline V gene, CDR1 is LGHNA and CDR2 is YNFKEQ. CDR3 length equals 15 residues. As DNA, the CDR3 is TGTGCCAGCAGCCCTGGACTAGTTTTCACCGGGGAGCTGTTTTTT. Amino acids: CASSPGLVFTGELFF.

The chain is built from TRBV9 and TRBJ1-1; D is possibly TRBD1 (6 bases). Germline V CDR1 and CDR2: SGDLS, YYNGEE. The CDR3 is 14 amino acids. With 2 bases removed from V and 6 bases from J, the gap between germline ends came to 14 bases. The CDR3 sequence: CASSVGQFYPEAFF. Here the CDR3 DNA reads TGTGCCAGCAGCGTCGGACAGTTCTACCCTGAAGCTTTCTTT. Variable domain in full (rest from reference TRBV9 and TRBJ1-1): DSGVTQTPKHLITATGQRVTLRCSPRSGDLSVYWYQQSLDQGLQFLIQYYNGEERAKGNILERFSAQQFPDLHSELNLSSLELGDSALYFCASSVGQFYPEAFFGQGTRLTVV.

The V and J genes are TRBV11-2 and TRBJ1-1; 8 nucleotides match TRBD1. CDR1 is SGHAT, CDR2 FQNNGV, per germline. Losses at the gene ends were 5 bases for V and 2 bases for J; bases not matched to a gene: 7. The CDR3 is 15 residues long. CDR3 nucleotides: TGTGCCAGCAGCCCGTCACAGGGGGGAAACACTGAAGCTTTCTTT. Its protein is CASSPSQGGNTEAFF.

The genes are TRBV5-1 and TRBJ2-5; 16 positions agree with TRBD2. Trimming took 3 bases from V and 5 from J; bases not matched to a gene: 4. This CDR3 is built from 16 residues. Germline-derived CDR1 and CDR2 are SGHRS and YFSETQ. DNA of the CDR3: TGCGCCAGCAGCTCGGGACTAGCGGGGGGGACGGAGACCCAGTACTTC. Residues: CASSSGLAGGTETQYF. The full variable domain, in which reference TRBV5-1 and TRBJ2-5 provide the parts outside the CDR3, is KAGVTQTPRYLIKTRGQQVTLSCSPISGHRSVSWYQQTPGQGLQFLFEYFSETQRNKGNFPGRFSGRQFSNSRSEMNVSTLELGDSALYLCASSSGLAGGTETQYFGPGTRLLVL.

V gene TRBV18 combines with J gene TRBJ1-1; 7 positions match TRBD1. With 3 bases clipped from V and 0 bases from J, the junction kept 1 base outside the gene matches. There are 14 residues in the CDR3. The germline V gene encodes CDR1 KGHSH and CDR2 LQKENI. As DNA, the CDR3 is TGTGCCAGCTCACCGGGACAGATGAACACTGAAGCTTTCTTT. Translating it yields CASSPGQMNTEAFF.

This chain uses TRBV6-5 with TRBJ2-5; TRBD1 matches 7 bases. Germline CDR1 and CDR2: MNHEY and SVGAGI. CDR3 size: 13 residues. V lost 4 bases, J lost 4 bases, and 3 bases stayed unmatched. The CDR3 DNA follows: TGTGCCAGCAGTTTAAACAGGGGAGAGACCCAGTACTTC. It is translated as CASSLNRGETQYF.

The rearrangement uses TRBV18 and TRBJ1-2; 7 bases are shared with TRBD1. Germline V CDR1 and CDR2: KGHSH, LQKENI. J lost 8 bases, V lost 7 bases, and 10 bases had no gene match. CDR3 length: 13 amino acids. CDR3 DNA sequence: TGTGCCAGCTTACCGGACAGGCTTGAGGGCTACACCTTC. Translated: CASLPDRLEGYTF. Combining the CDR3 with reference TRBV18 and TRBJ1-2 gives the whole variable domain NAGVMQNPRHLVRRRGQEARLRCSPMKGHSHVYWYRQLPEEGLKFMVYLQKENIIDESGMPKERFSAEFPKEGPSILRIQQVVRGDSAAYFCASLPDRLEGYTFGSGTRLTVV.

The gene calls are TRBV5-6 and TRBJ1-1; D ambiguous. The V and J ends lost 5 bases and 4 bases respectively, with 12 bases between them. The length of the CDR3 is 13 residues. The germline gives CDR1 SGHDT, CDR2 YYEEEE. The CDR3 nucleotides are TGTGCCAGCAGATGGGGAGAGGGCACTGAAGCTTTCTTT. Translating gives CASRWGEGTEAFF.

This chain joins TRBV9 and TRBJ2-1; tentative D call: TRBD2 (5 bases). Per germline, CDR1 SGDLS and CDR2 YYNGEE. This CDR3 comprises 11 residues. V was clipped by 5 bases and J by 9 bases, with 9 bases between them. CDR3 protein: CASSRGFEQFF. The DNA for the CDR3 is TGTGCCAGCAGTCGAGGGTTTGAGCAGTTCTTC.